This is a list of T cell receptor beta chains from one sample in a study of control samples from healthy donors and cancer patients. The assay was immunoSEQ multiplex PCR, and TCRdb's table has in-frame clones only and misses some. Among just under 150,000 clones listed, 75% to 95% were seen once. The sample taken for sequencing was blood. These receptors were collected from a man aged 30-40 years in good health. Both conserved end residues are part of each CDR3. Each record gives: J gene, V gene, clone size, D gene, CDR3 length, CDR3 DNA, CDR3 protein. The D gene is left open where the match is weak. Clone sizes are given selectively: once, few, many, or a class where the clone is expanded.

j_gene: TRBJ1-1
v_gene: TRBV10-1
abundance: .
d_gene: .
len: 14
CDR3nt: TGCGCCAGCACCTTGACTGACATGAACACTGAAGCTTTCTTT
CDR3aa: CASTLTDMNTEAFF

j_gene: TRBJ1-4
v_gene: TRBV7-8
abundance: .
d_gene: .
len: 15
CDR3nt: TGTGCCAGCAGCTTATGGGGCGGCACTAATGAAAAACTGTTTTTT
CDR3aa: CASSLWGGTNEKLFF

j_gene: TRBJ1-5
v_gene: TRBV5-6
abundance: .
d_gene: TRBD1
len: 15
CDR3nt: TGTGCCAGCAGCCGACAGGGTAGGGGCAATCAGCCCCAGCATTTT
CDR3aa: CASSRQGRGNQPQHF

j_gene: TRBJ1-1
v_gene: TRBV7-3
abundance: .
d_gene: TRBD1
len: 15
CDR3nt: TGTGCCAGCAGCCCCCTCGGACAGGGCTTGACTGAAGCTTTCTTT
CDR3aa: CASSPLGQGLTEAFF

j_gene: TRBJ1-1
v_gene: TRBV9
abundance: .
d_gene: TRBD1
len: 14
CDR3nt: TGTGCCAGCAGCGTGGAGTTACAGGGGACTGAAGCTTTCTTT
CDR3aa: CASSVELQGTEAFF

j_gene: TRBJ1-1
v_gene: TRBV7-9
abundance: .
d_gene: .
len: 11
CDR3nt: TGTGCCAGCAGCGAGCAGGGTGAAGCTTTCTTT
CDR3aa: CASSEQGEAFF

j_gene: TRBJ2-1
v_gene: TRBV2
abundance: .
d_gene: TRBD1
len: 14
CDR3nt: TGTGCCAGCACTAGGGACAGGTTCTTCAATGAGCAGTTCTTC
CDR3aa: CASTRDRFFNEQFF

j_gene: TRBJ2-7
v_gene: TRBV9
abundance: .
d_gene: TRBD1
len: 15
CDR3nt: TGTGCCAGCAGCGTAACGACAGGGAACTCCTACGAGCAGTACTTC
CDR3aa: CASSVTTGNSYEQYF

j_gene: TRBJ1-1
v_gene: TRBV5-1
abundance: many
d_gene: .
len: 14
CDR3nt: TGCGCCAGCAGCTCCTTTATCGGGGACACTGAAGCTTTCTTT
CDR3aa: CASSSFIGDTEAFF

j_gene: TRBJ1-1
v_gene: TRBV29-1
abundance: .
d_gene: .
len: 15
CDR3nt: TGCAGCGTAGATCATGGGGTGGTCCGGAACACTGAAGCTTTCTTT
CDR3aa: CSVDHGVVRNTEAFF

j_gene: TRBJ2-5
v_gene: TRBV24-1
abundance: .
d_gene: .
len: 11
CDR3nt: TGTGCCACCAGTGATTTGGGGGTCAGGTACTTC
CDR3aa: CATSDLGVRYF

j_gene: TRBJ1-1
v_gene: TRBV28
abundance: .
d_gene: .
len: 12
CDR3nt: TGTGCCACCAAGGACGGCGACACTGAAGCTTTCTTT
CDR3aa: CATKDGDTEAFF

j_gene: TRBJ1-1
v_gene: TRBV9
abundance: .
d_gene: .
len: 17
CDR3nt: TGTGCCAGCAGCGCCGATCCCTCATCGAGAGTGAACACTGAAGCTTTCTTT
CDR3aa: CASSADPSSRVNTEAFF

j_gene: TRBJ1-4
v_gene: TRBV5-1
abundance: few
d_gene: TRBD1
len: 17
CDR3nt: TGCGCCAGCCGTGCAGAGGGGACAGGGGGCAAGTATGAAAAACTGTTTTTT
CDR3aa: CASRAEGTGGKYEKLFF

j_gene: TRBJ1-1
v_gene: TRBV19
abundance: .
d_gene: .
len: 15
CDR3nt: TGTGCCACCTCAACCCTTGGGGGCCATAACACTGAAGCTTTCTTT
CDR3aa: CATSTLGGHNTEAFF

j_gene: TRBJ2-7
v_gene: TRBV2
abundance: few
d_gene: .
len: 13
CDR3nt: TGTGCCAGCAGTGAATCAGCGCTCTACGAGCAGTACTTC
CDR3aa: CASSESALYEQYF